Presented here are 21 T cell receptor beta chains from one specimen sequenced in a study of cytomegalovirus exposure and HLA in healthy donors. PCR amplification relied on 60 Vbeta primers (plus 13 Jbeta primers). Profiling relied on immunoSEQ multiplex PCR, and the TCRdb table lists in-frame clones only, not all of them. Among 150,000 to 200,000 clones, 79% were seen once, and the ten largest hold roughly 0.4%. The sequenced sample was PBMCs. These receptors all stem from a male donor in good health and CMV-seropositive.

The gene calls are TRBV28 and TRBJ2-7, with a possible D match to TRBD1 (7 bases). The CDR3 runs 17 residues. In germline, CDR1 is MDHEN, CDR2 SYDVKM. Trimming took off 4 bases at V and 1 base at J, with 20 bases between the two ends. The CDR3 DNA reads TGTGCCAGCAGTTCCACGGCGGGACAGTCAAATTCCTACGAGCAGTACTTC. Its protein product is CASSSTAGQSNSYEQYF.

The chain is built from TRBV6-1 and TRBJ2-2, with a possible D match to TRBD2 (5 bases). V lost 7 bases and J 4 bases, leaving 13 bases between the germline ends. The V gene's germline CDR1 is MNHNS and CDR2 SASEGT. The CDR3 has 14 amino acids. The CDR3 DNA reads TGTGCCAGCACTTTAGACGGACTCACCGGGGAGCTGTTTTTT. It specifies CASTLDGLTGELFF.

The chain links TRBV27 to TRBJ2-5; TRBD1 aligns across 9 bases. Germline CDR1 reads MNHEY; CDR2 reads SMNVEV (reference sequence). The length of the CDR3 is 17 residues. V was clipped by 0 bases and J by 3 bases; unmatched bases: 8. As DNA, the CDR3 is TGTGCCAGCAGTTTATCCGGGACAGGGAGGGGGGAAGAGACCCAGTACTTC. Translated: CASSLSGTGRGEETQYF.

V usage is TRBV28 and J usage is TRBJ2-5; 7 bases line up with TRBD1. The J call could be wrong; TRBJ2-7 is a better fit for the DNA end. The CDR3 sequence is 14 residues long. Germline V gene sequence: CDR1 MDHEN, CDR2 SYDVKM. This CDR3 is CASRLTGSFYEQYF. CDR3 DNA sequence: TGTGCCAGCAGGCTGACAGGGTCTTTTTACGAGCAGTACTTC.

Only one count was recorded for this clone. The V call is TRBV2, the J call TRBJ2-2; D possibly corresponds to TRBD2 (5 bases). The germline V and J ends were trimmed by 8 bases and 6 bases, with 19 bases remaining between them. From germline, CDR1 is SNHLY and CDR2 FYNNEI. This CDR3 is built from 15 residues. CDR3 region: CASSGNWASAGELFF. In nucleotides, the CDR3 is TGTGCCAGCTCCGGGAATTGGGCGTCGGCCGGGGAGCTGTTTTTT.

The chain joins TRBV2 to TRBJ1-1, with a possible D match to TRBD1 (5 bases). V lost 5 bases to trimming and J lost 2 bases, with 15 bases between them. The CDR3 is 15 amino acids. Germline V gene lookup returns CDR1 SNHLY and CDR2 FYNNEI. CDR3 protein: CASSIAGTANTEAFF. DNA of the CDR3: TGTGCCAGCAGTATTGCCGGGACTGCAAACACTGAAGCTTTCTTT.

The chain joins TRBV6-6 to TRBJ2-7, with a tentative D call TRBD1 (6 bases). This CDR3 has 14 amino acids. From germline, CDR1 is MNHNY and CDR2 SVGAGI (reference sequence). V was pared by 6 bases and J by 9 bases, with 21 bases between. CDR3 nucleotides: TGTGCCAGCAGCCCCCCCGGGACAAATCCGGGGCAGTACTTC. It yields the protein CASSPPGTNPGQYF.

This chain connects TRBV30 to TRBJ1-1, with 8 nucleotides matching TRBD1. There are 13 residues in the CDR3. With 3 bases clipped from V and 7 bases from J, the junction kept 7 bases outside the gene matches. The germline CDR1 and CDR2 sequences are GTSNPN and SVGIG (reference sequence). As DNA, the CDR3 is TGTGCCTGGAGGCTTCAGGGGGCCTATGAAGCTTTCTTT. As protein: CAWRLQGAYEAFF.

The chain recombines TRBV7-2 with TRBJ1-2; 9 bases map to TRBD1. The CDR3 covers 15 residues. J gave up 8 bases and V 5 bases, and 12 bases lay outside the gene matches. Germline V gene data show CDR1 as SGHTA and CDR2 as FQGNSA. This chain's CDR3 is CASSPRTGETFGYTF. In DNA form, the CDR3 reads TGTGCCAGCAGCCCTAGGACAGGGGAAACTTTCGGCTACACCTTC.

The chain recombines TRBV7-6 with TRBJ2-1, with a weak D call TRBD1 (6 bases). The CDR3 covers 15 residues. Looked up from germline, CDR1 is SGHVS and CDR2 is FNYEAQ. V lost 5 bases to trimming and J lost 6 bases, with 17 bases between them. This CDR3 is CASSHRTGKANEQFF. CDR3 nucleotides: TGTGCCAGCAGCCACAGAACAGGGAAGGCCAATGAGCAGTTCTTC.

The chain joins TRBV7-2 to TRBJ1-6; D is unresolved. Germline CDR1 SGHTA, CDR2 FQGNSA. The V and J ends lost 6 bases and 10 bases respectively, with 16 bases between them. CDR3 length: 14 amino acids. Written as DNA, the CDR3 is TGTGCCAGCAGATTCCCGGGTCAGAAATCACCCCTCCACTTT. Amino acids: CASRFPGQKSPLHF.

This clone was recorded once. The chain employs TRBV6-6 and TRBJ2-1, with 13 bases matching TRBD2. CDR3 length: 16 residues. V lost 5 bases to trimming and J lost 9 bases; unmatched junction nucleotides: 10. Germline CDR1 and CDR2: MNHNY and SVGAGI (reference sequence). CDR3 nucleotide sequence: TGTGCCAGCAGTCCGCCCCCGGGACTAGCGGGGAGTGAGCAGTTCTTC. Its translation is CASSPPPGLAGSEQFF.

The rearrangement links TRBV6-6 to TRBJ2-1; the D gene is possibly TRBD2 (6 bases). There are 15 residues in the CDR3. The germline V gene has CDR1 MNHNY and CDR2 SVGAGI (reference sequence). V was pared by 4 bases and J by 1 base, with 11 bases between. The CDR3 DNA reads as TGTGCCAGCAGTTCCCGGGGGACGTCCTACAATGAGCAGTTCTTC. Protein product: CASSSRGTSYNEQFF.

The chain recombines TRBV19 with TRBJ2-4; D gene uncertain. Trimming pared 2 bases from V and 7 bases from J, leaving 3 bases between. The CDR3 runs 11 residues. Germline V gene data show CDR1 as LNHDA and CDR2 as SQIVND (reference sequence). CDR3 sequence reads: CASSILNIQYF. The CDR3 nucleotides read TGTGCCAGTAGTATACTGAACATTCAGTACTTC.

The chain has TRBV29-1 and TRBJ2-7; D is ambiguous. CDR3 size: 12 residues. CDR1 and CDR2 from the germline V gene are SQVTM and ANQGSEA. The V end was cut by 4 bases, the J end by 2 bases, with 9 bases between. In DNA, the CDR3 is TGCAGCGTTGGTATGAGGACCTACGAGCAGTACTTC. It encodes CSVGMRTYEQYF.

V usage is TRBV4-2 and J usage is TRBJ2-7, with TRBD2 as a possible D gene (5 bases). The V and J ends lost 1 base and 4 bases respectively, with 17 bases between them. Germline loops: CDR1 LGHNA, CDR2 YNFKEQ. The CDR3 sequence is 16 residues long. The CDR3 DNA follows: TGTGCCAGCAGCCAAGCCCCGGGCCCCGGGAATTACGAGCAGTACTTC. Translation gives CASSQAPGPGNYEQYF.

The V call is TRBV5-1, the J call TRBJ1-2, with D possibly being TRBD1 (5 bases). Trimming cost V 4 bases and J 1 base, with 11 bases left between them. From germline, CDR1 is SGHRS and CDR2 YFSETQ. This CDR3 spans 14 amino acids. The CDR3 protein is CASSGSQGNYGYTF. Written as DNA, the CDR3 is TGCGCCAGCAGCGGCTCCCAGGGTAACTATGGCTACACCTTC.

The genes are TRBV9 and TRBJ1-2; TRBD1 might be the D (6 bases). Germline V CDR1 and CDR2: SGDLS, YYNGEE. The V and J ends lost 0 bases and 6 bases respectively, with 15 bases between them. The CDR3 totals 15 residues. Here the CDR3 DNA reads TGTGCCAGCAGCGTAGAGGTTCAGGGGCAGGATGGCTACACCTTC. It codes for CASSVEVQGQDGYTF.

This chain links TRBV4-2 with TRBJ2-2, with D possibly TRBD2 on 5 matching bases. V lost 5 bases and J lost 4, with 14 bases in between. The length of the CDR3 is 15 residues. Germline V lookup: CDR1 LGHNA, CDR2 YNFKEQ. The CDR3 protein is CASSSEVGSTGELFF. The DNA of the CDR3 is TGTGCCAGCAGCTCAGAGGTAGGGAGCACCGGGGAGCTGTTTTTT.

The V call is TRBV7-9, the J call TRBJ2-3; 8 nucleotides match TRBD2. Germline-derived CDR1 and CDR2 are SEHNR and FQNEAQ (reference sequence). This CDR3 is 15 amino acids long. V lost 5 bases and J lost 3; bases outside the gene matches: 7. In DNA form, the CDR3 reads TGTGCCAGCAGCCTAGAGAGCGGGAGAACAGATACGCAGTATTTT. The encoded protein is CASSLESGRTDTQYF.

The chain is built from TRBV27 and TRBJ2-7; 7 positions agree with TRBD1. The CDR3 contains 13 residues. Germline CDR1 and CDR2: MNHEY and SMNVEV (reference sequence). The V gene end was trimmed by 6 bases and the J gene end by 3 bases; junction bases not matched to a gene: 5. The DNA of the CDR3 is TGTGCCAGCAGCCGGGACAGCAACTACGAGCAGTACTTC. Its protein is CASSRDSNYEQYF.